This T cell receptor beta chain derives from a study of regulatory T cells in long-lasting Graves disease. Study-level background: Newly diagnosed Graves' patients took antithyroid drugs under 3 months.

Time point meaning: newly diagnosed GD, antithyroid drugs for less than 3 months. PBMCs provided the RNA from which the TCR library was made. There are a few counts of this clonotype. V gave up 4 bases and J gave up 9 bases, with 19 bases separating them. The germline CDR1 and CDR2 sequences are SGHKS and YYEKEE (reference sequence). This CDR3 is built from 14 residues. Through Arm-PCR of CDR3 regions and iRepertoire HTBI primers, TCR beta libraries were built. TCRdb reprocessed the multiplex PCR reads with MiXCR, giving one entry per CDR3 protein. The repertoire has over 200,000 distinct CDR3 sequences, 15% to 20% of them found once; the top ten carry about 14%. This same sample was also taken into another study, of T cells in Graves' hyperthyroidism and ophthalmopathy. That study reports: The study based diagnoses on clinical symptoms, serum thyroxine and TRAb, thyroid ultrasound and orbital computed tomography.

This receptor was identified in a woman aged 30 to 39 with Graves disease. The gene calls are TRBV5-5 and TRBJ1-1; possible D gene TRBD1, 5 bases. This specimen consisted of peripheral blood mononuclear cells (PBMCs), obtained at new diagnosis, from a patient treated with antithyroid drugs. The CDR3 DNA reads TGTGCCAGCAGCGGGACGGTTAGGACCGGACAAGCTTTCTTT. Translating it yields CASSGTVRTGQAFF. Filled out from reference TRBV5-5 and TRBJ1-1, the complete variable domain reads DAGVTQSPTHLIKTRGQQVTLRCSPISGHKSVSWYQQVLGQGPQFIFQYYEKEERGRGNFPDRFSARQFPNYSSELNVNALLLGDSALYLCASSGTVRTGQAFFGQGTRLTVV.